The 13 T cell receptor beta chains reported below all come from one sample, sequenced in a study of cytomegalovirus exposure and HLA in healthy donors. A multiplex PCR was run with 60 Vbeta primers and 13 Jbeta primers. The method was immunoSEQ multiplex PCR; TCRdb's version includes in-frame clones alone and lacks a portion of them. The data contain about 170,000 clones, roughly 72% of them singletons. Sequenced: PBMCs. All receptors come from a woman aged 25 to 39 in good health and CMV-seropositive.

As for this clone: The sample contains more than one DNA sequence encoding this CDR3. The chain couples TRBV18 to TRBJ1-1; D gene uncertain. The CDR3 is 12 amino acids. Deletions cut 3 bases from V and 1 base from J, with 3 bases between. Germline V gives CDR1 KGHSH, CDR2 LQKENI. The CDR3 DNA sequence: TGTGCCAGCTCACCGGCGAACACTGAAGCTTTCTTT. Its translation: CASSPANTEAFF.

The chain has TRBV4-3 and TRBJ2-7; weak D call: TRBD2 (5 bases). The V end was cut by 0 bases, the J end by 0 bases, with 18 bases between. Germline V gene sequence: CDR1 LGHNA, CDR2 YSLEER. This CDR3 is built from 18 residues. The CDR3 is CASSQERELGSRSYEQYF. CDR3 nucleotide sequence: TGCGCCAGCAGCCAAGAGCGTGAGTTGGGGAGCCGCTCCTACGAGCAGTACTTC.

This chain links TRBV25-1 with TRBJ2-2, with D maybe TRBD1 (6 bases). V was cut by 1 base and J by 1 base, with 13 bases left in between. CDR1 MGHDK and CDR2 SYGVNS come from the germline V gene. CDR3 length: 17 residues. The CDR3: CASSEFTGIENTGELFF. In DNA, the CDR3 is TGTGCCAGCAGTGAATTTACAGGGATCGAGAACACCGGGGAGCTGTTTTTT.

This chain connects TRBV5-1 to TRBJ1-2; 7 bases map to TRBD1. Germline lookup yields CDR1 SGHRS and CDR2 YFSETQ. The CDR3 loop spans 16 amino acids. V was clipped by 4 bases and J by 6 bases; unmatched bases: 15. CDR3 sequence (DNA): TGCGCCAGCAGCCTAGGACAGGTTCTCACCTCGGATGGCTACACCTTC. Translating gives CASSLGQVLTSDGYTF.

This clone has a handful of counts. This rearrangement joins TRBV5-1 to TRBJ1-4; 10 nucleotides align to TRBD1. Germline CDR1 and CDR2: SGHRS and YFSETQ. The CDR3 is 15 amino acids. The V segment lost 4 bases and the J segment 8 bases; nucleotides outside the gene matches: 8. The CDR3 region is CASSADGTGEEKLFF. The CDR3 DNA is TGCGCCAGCAGCGCGGACGGGACAGGGGAAGAAAAACTGTTTTTT.

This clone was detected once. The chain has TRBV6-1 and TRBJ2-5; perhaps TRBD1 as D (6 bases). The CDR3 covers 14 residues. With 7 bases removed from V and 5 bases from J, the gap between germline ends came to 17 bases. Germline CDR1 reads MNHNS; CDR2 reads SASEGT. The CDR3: CASNLMRGMETQYF. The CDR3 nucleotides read TGTGCCAGCAACCTCATGAGGGGGATGGAGACCCAGTACTTC.

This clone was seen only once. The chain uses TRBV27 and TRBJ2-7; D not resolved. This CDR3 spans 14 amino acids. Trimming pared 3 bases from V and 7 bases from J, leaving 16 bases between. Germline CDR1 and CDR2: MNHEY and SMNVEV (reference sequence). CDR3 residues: CASSLASLLEEQYF. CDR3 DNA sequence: TGTGCCAGCAGTTTGGCTTCACTCCTGGAGGAGCAGTACTTC.

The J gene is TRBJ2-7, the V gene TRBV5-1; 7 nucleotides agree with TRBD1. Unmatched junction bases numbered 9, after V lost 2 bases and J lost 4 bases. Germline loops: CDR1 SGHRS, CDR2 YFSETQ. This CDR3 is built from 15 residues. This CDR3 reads CASSLIDRDTYEQYF. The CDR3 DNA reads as TGCGCCAGCAGCTTAATTGACAGGGACACTTACGAGCAGTACTTC.

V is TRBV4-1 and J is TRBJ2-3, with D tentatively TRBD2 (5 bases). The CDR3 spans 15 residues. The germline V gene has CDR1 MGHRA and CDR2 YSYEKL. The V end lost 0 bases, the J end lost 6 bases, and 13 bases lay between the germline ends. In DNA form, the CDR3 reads TGCGCCAGCAGCCAAGAAAGAGCGGCTCGGGATACGCAGTATTTT. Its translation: CASSQERAARDTQYF.

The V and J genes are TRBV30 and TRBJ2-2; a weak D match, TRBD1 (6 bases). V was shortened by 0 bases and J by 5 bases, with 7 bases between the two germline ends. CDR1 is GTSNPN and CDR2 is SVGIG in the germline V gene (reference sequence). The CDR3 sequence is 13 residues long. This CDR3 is CAWSVRGTGELFF. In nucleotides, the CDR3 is TGTGCCTGGAGTGTTAGGGGGACCGGGGAGCTGTTTTTT.

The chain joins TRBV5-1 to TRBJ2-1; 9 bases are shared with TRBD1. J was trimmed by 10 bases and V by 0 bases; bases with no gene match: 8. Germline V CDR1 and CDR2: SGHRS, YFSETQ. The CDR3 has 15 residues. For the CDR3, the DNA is TGCGCCAGCAGCTTGGCACAGGGGGCGTTTCACGAGCAGTTCTTC. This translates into CASSLAQGAFHEQFF.

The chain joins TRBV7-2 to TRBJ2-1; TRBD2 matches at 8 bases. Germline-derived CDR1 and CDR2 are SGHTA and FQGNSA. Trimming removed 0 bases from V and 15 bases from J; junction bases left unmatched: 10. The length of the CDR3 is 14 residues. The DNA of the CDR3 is TGTGCCAGCAGCTTAGCGACTGGCGGGGGGCATCGGTTCTTC. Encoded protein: CASSLATGGGHRFF.

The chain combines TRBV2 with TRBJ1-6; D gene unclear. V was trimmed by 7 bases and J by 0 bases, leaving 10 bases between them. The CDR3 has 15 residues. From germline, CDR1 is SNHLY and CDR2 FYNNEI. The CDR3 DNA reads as TGTGCCAGCACCCCGTATAGCTCCTATAATTCACCCCTCCACTTT. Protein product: CASTPYSSYNSPLHF. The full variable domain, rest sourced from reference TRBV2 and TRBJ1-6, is EPEVTQTPSHQVTQMGQEVILRCVPISNHLYFYWYRQILGQKVEFLVSFYNNEISEKSEIFDDQFSVERPDGSNFTLKIRSTKLEDSAMYFCASTPYSSYNSPLHFGNGTRLTVT.